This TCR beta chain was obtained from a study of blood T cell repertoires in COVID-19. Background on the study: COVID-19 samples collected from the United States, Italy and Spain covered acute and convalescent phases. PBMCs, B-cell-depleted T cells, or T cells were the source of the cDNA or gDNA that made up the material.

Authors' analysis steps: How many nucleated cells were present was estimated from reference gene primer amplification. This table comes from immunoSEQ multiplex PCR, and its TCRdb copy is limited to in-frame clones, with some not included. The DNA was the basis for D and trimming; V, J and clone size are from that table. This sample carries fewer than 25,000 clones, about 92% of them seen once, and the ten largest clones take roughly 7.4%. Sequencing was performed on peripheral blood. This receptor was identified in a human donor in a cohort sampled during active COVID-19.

Here the CDR3 reads CASSPRLAGGTDTQYF. CDR3 nucleotide sequence: TGTGCCAGCAGCCCTAGACTAGCGGGAGGCACAGATACGCAGTATTTT. This chain connects TRBV5-4 to TRBJ2-3; 12 bases map to TRBD2. V lost 4 bases, J lost 1 base, and 4 bases stayed unmatched. The CDR3 is 16 residues long. The germline V gene has CDR1 SGHNT and CDR2 YYREEE (reference sequence).